The T cell receptor beta chain under discussion was sequenced for a study of blood T cells in healthy people across ages. Across the whole study: There was about one barcoded beta molecule captured by template switching per two T cells.

Each donor was a healthy Caucasian individual from Russia, aged roughly 6 to 95. Findings and limits, study-wide: Calculation of diversity from one million T cells yielded estimates considered to be underestimates.

This clonotype was seen more than once but under ten times. Its antigen is still unknown. The CDR3 spans 12 residues. The germline V and J ends were trimmed by 3 bases and 12 bases, with 14 bases remaining between them. The germline gives CDR1 LGHDT, CDR2 YNNKEL (reference sequence). With a J-beta primer mix and a sample-barcoded 5' primer, a second PCR ran about 7 to 11 cycles. Each CDR3 protein is one row after TCRdb ran MiXCR on the 5' RACE reads. The sample contains some 670,000 distinct CDR3 sequences, around 52% of which appear only once. This chain joins TRBV3-1 and TRBJ2-5; D call uncertain. The sequenced material came from blood. This receptor was obtained from a woman at least 80 years old in good health. Here the CDR3 DNA reads TGTGCCAGCAGCCAGACCAGTCTGGCTAAGTACTTC. This sequence encodes CASSQTSLAKYF.